A single sample gave rise to the 10 T cell receptor beta chains below, sequenced in a study of blood T cell repertoires in COVID-19. Data came from immunoSEQ multiplex PCR; TCRdb stores just in-frame clones and leaves some out. Among around 180,000 clones listed, around 85% were seen once. The sequenced material came from peripheral blood. The receptors come from a woman over 75 with acute or convalescent COVID-19.

This sequence joins TRBV27 and TRBJ1-5, with no clear D. The germline gives CDR1 MNHEY, CDR2 SMNVEV (reference sequence). Trimming took 11 bases from V and 6 from J, leaving 8 bases between them. The CDR3 is 10 amino acids. This chain's CDR3 is CAGPPQPQHF. DNA of the CDR3: TGTGCCGGCCCTCCTCAGCCCCAGCATTTT.

The CDR3 nucleotides are TGTGCCATCAGTGCTACCGGGGGGGGGCGAGAGACCCAGTACTTC. This codes for CAISATGGGRETQYF. The chain joins TRBV10-3 to TRBJ2-5, with 8 bases lining up with TRBD2. The CDR3 is made up of 15 amino acids. Germline V gene data show CDR1 as ENHRY and CDR2 as SYGVKD. The J segment lost 4 bases and the V segment lost 4 bases, leaving 8 bases of the junction unmatched.

The chain combines TRBV9 with TRBJ2-7; 9 nucleotides match TRBD1. This CDR3 spans 14 amino acids. CDR1 SGDLS and CDR2 YYNGEE come from the germline V gene. The V and J ends lost 2 bases and 4 bases, in that order; junction bases with no gene match: 4. For the CDR3, the DNA is TGTGCCAGCAGCGTCCGGGACAGGGTATACGAGCAGTACTTC. Protein product: CASSVRDRVYEQYF.

J is TRBJ1-1 and V is TRBV29-1, with 7 bases identical to TRBD1. V lost 3 bases, J lost 2 bases, and 9 bases stayed unmatched. Germline V gene lookup returns CDR1 SQVTM and CDR2 ANQGSEA. The CDR3 length is 15 residues. The CDR3 coding sequence is TGCAGCGTTGACCAGGGGGGATATGGAAACACTGAAGCTTTCTTT. This translates into CSVDQGGYGNTEAFF.

The chain couples TRBV7-2 to TRBJ1-4; D perhaps matches TRBD1 (6 bases). The germline gives CDR1 SGHTA, CDR2 FQGNSA. V lost 7 bases and J 8 bases, leaving 20 bases between the germline ends. The length of the CDR3 is 15 residues. The CDR3 coding sequence is TGTGCCAGCACCCTAAGGGGGGGTGGTAGCGAAAAACTGTTTTTT. Amino acids: CASTLRGGGSEKLFF.

DNA of the CDR3: TGCAGCGTTGAAGACGGGAGCAATACGCAGTATTTT. Protein: CSVEDGSNTQYF. The chain couples TRBV29-1 to TRBJ2-3, with a tentative D call TRBD2 (6 bases). The V gene's germline CDR1 is SQVTM and CDR2 ANQGSEA. The CDR3 has 12 residues. Trimming cost V 0 bases and J 7 bases, with 8 bases left between them.

The genes are TRBV6-5 and TRBJ2-7, with 9 nucleotides matching TRBD2. Per germline, CDR1 MNHEY and CDR2 SVGAGI. The CDR3 covers 14 residues. Trimming cost V 7 bases and J 2 bases; bases outside gene matches: 6. The CDR3 is CASTPTSGPYEQYF. The CDR3 DNA follows: TGTGCCAGCACCCCGACTAGCGGACCCTACGAGCAGTACTTC.

In nucleotides, the CDR3 is TGTGCCAGCAGCTGGGGGAACAGGGAGAATTCACCCCTCCACTTT. Its translation is CASSWGNRENSPLHF. V gene TRBV5-4 combines with J gene TRBJ1-6; D might be TRBD1 (6 bases). CDR1 and CDR2 from the germline V gene are SGHNT and YYREEE (reference sequence). This CDR3 spans 15 amino acids. V lost 3 bases to trimming and J lost 7 bases, with 14 bases between them.

The chain joins TRBV19 to TRBJ2-2, with D perhaps TRBD1 (6 bases). The germline V and J ends were trimmed by 7 bases and 7 bases, with 13 bases remaining between them. Germline V gene data show CDR1 as LNHDA and CDR2 as SQIVND (reference sequence). The CDR3 covers 13 residues. This CDR3 is CASMYRVDGELFF. The DNA for the CDR3 is TGTGCCAGTATGTACAGGGTGGACGGGGAGCTGTTTTTT.

This clone was observed once. The chain joins TRBV5-4 to TRBJ1-2; a weak D match, TRBD1 (5 bases). The CDR3 consists of 14 residues. The V gene lost 5 bases and the J gene lost 5 bases, with 16 bases spanning the gap. Looked up from germline, CDR1 is SGHNT and CDR2 is YYREEE (reference sequence). The CDR3 coding sequence is TGTGCCAGCAGGTATCAGGGCGCGGGGTATGGCTACACCTTC. Its protein is CASRYQGAGYGYTF.